This T cell receptor beta chain was observed in a study of shared clonotypes between healthy human individuals. Notes on the study in general: Naive CD4 clonotypes overlapped across several donors at about 5.3%. The sole specimen, blood, was sampled, and tissue repertoires likely differ. When compared with the clonotypes that were shared by all four sorted-subset donors, the non-shared clonotypes turned out to have lower generation probabilities.

Researchers partitioned CD4+ cells into CD45RA+ naive and CD45RA-negative memory subsets. A note on this clone: Antigen specificity is unknown.

Trimming cost V 1 base and J 5 bases; bases outside gene matches: 8. Germline loops: CDR1 LGHNA, CDR2 YSLEER. This CDR3 comprises 17 residues. The table came from immunoSEQ multiplex PCR; TCRdb's copy has only in-frame clones and leaves some out. The repertoire consists of about 2,500,000 clones, with more than 80% occurring once and the leading ten covering about 0.13%. The material sequenced was naive CD4+ T cells sorted from blood. The subset: CD45RA+ positively selected. This rearrangement joins TRBV4-3 to TRBJ1-4, with 9 bases lining up with TRBD1. The TCR sequence derives from a man aged 18 to 29 in good health. The CDR3 loop is CASSQGSQGAMNEKLFF. CDR3 DNA sequence: TGCGCCAGCAGCCAAGGGTCACAGGGGGCGATGAATGAAAAACTGTTTTTT.